The 8 T cell receptor beta chains below come from one sample, sequenced in a study of shared clonotypes between healthy human individuals (dated by TCRdb to between 2020 and 2021). Libraries were built with the immunoSEQ multiplex PCR assay. The table was pulled from immuneACCESS by TCRdb, which kept in-frame rearrangements only. Such tables lose some clones; where checked, under half of the loss comes from unresolved V genes, and the rest has no known cause. For this sample there are roughly 2.5 million clones; roughly 92% appear just once. The top ten hold roughly 0.14% of the sample. What was sequenced was naive CD4+ T cells sorted from blood. The meaning of the sample's cell subset or site label: CD45RA+ positively selected. Receptors originate from a man aged 18 to 29 in good health.

This chain connects TRBV6-6 to TRBJ2-1; TRBD2 agrees at 10 bases. CDR1 is MNHNY and CDR2 is SVGAGI in the germline V gene (reference sequence). Trimming removed 5 bases from V and 8 bases from J; junction bases left unmatched: 12. The CDR3 has 16 amino acids. CDR3 in amino acids: CASSTPGAGGPHEQFF. The CDR3 DNA is TGTGCCAGCAGTACCCCGGGAGCGGGAGGGCCGCATGAGCAGTTCTTC.

The chain is built from TRBV5-4 and TRBJ2-1; D uncertain. CDR3 length equals 17 residues. Germline CDR1 and CDR2: SGHNT and YYREEE (reference sequence). The germline V and J ends were trimmed by 0 bases and 0 bases, with 13 bases remaining between them. The CDR3 DNA follows: TGTGCCAGCAGCTTGGTAAAGTCTGGTATCTCCTACAATGAGCAGTTCTTC. Translated: CASSLVKSGISYNEQFF.

Comments on this clone: Other DNA sequences in this specimen translate into the identical CDR3. V usage is TRBV5-1 and J usage is TRBJ2-5; 9 bases fit TRBD1. There are 15 residues in the CDR3. The germline V gene has CDR1 SGHRS and CDR2 YFSETQ. V shed 2 bases, J shed 4 bases, and the junction held 6 bases outside the gene matches. The CDR3 sequence: CASSLGDREGETQYF. In DNA form, the CDR3 reads TGCGCCAGCAGCTTAGGGGACAGGGAAGGAGAGACCCAGTACTTC.

The gene calls are TRBV20-1 and TRBJ1-6, with no clear D. Germline CDR1 reads DFQATT; CDR2 reads SNEGSKA (reference sequence). The V gene lost 0 bases and the J gene lost 14 bases, with 8 bases spanning the gap. The CDR3 has 11 residues. As DNA, the CDR3 is TGCAGTGCTAGAGATGGTTTGACCCTCCACTTT. Translation: CSARDGLTLHF.

V usage is TRBV30 and J usage is TRBJ1-2; 7 bases map to TRBD1. Germline-derived CDR1 and CDR2 are GTSNPN and SVGIG (reference sequence). Unmatched junction bases numbered 11, after V lost 8 bases and J lost 5 bases. There are 13 residues in the CDR3. CDR3 bases: TGTGCCCGCCGGGGACAGAAGTATTATGGCTACACCTTC. Protein product: CARRGQKYYGYTF.

The J gene is TRBJ2-2, the V gene TRBV6-5; D not resolved. CDR1 and CDR2 (germline): MNHEY, SVGAGI. The CDR3 is 11 amino acids. Trimming stripped 6 bases from V and 5 bases from J, with 4 bases between. The CDR3 spells CASRQTGELFF. CDR3 nucleotides: TGTGCCAGCAGGCAGACCGGGGAGCTGTTTTTT.

This chain joins TRBV5-4 and TRBJ2-3; 10 nucleotides line up with TRBD2. CDR1 and CDR2 (germline): SGHNT, YYREEE (reference sequence). The V segment lost 3 bases and the J segment 8 bases; nucleotides outside the gene matches: 12. The length of the CDR3 is 16 residues. The CDR3 DNA follows: TGTGCCAGCAGCTCGCCGGGTAGCGGGGGGAAAGGTACGCAGTATTTT. Translation: CASSSPGSGGKGTQYF.

The chain employs TRBV5-1 and TRBJ2-6; D is possibly TRBD1 (5 bases). This CDR3 spans 15 amino acids. Per the germline V gene, CDR1 is SGHRS and CDR2 is YFSETQ. V was pared by 7 bases and J by 1 base, with 12 bases between. CDR3 sequence reads: CASGAAPSGANVLTF. The CDR3 DNA reads TGCGCCAGCGGGGCTGCGCCGTCTGGGGCCAACGTCCTGACTTTC.